The 6 T cell receptor beta chains listed next were all sequenced from one sample in a study of breast tumors, draining lymph nodes, adjacent tissues. The lymph nodes were axillary draining lymph nodes from breast cancer patients. From the multiplex PCR reads, TCRdb called clonotypes with MiXCR, one entry per CDR3 protein. The sample consists of some 150,000 distinct CDR3 sequences, 30% to 35% of them appearing once. Sequencing used axillary lymph node tissue. The receptors derive from a female donor with breast cancer. Some clones in this sample may be carry-over from other donors' samples.

This clonotype was observed at least ten times. The chain has TRBV5-1 and TRBJ1-6, with D possibly matching TRBD1 (5 bases). CDR1 SGHRS and CDR2 YFSETQ come from the germline V gene. This CDR3 is built from 16 residues. V lost 3 bases to trimming and J lost 2 bases, with 12 bases between them. The DNA for the CDR3 is TGCGCCAGCAGCTCCGGCGGGGGGACCTATAATTCACCCCTCCACTTT. This translates into CASSSGGGTYNSPLHF.

The V call is TRBV5-4, the J call TRBJ2-6; a weak D match, TRBD2 (5 bases). V lost 4 bases and J 4 bases, leaving 12 bases between the germline ends. This CDR3 has 15 amino acids. Germline CDR1 and CDR2: SGHNT and YYREEE (reference sequence). The CDR3 coding sequence is TGTGCCAGCAGCCCTGGGAGAGCGGGGGCCAACGTCCTGACTTTC. This sequence encodes CASSPGRAGANVLTF.

This clonotype was recorded many times. The chain employs TRBV3-1 and TRBJ2-5; maybe TRBD2 (6 bases). The V gene's germline CDR1 is LGHDT and CDR2 YNNKEL (reference sequence). The V gene lost 0 bases and the J gene lost 6 bases, with 23 bases spanning the gap. The CDR3 loop spans 18 amino acids. This chain's CDR3 is CASSQEMSGTGRAQTQYF. The CDR3 DNA sequence: TGTGCCAGCAGCCAAGAGATGTCCGGGACTGGAAGGGCGCAGACCCAGTACTTC.

This clonotype was observed at least ten times. J is TRBJ2-3 and V is TRBV7-9, with 7 bases that match TRBD2. This CDR3 is 16 amino acids long. Germline V CDR1 and CDR2: SEHNR, FQNEAQ (reference sequence). The V segment lost 6 bases and the J segment 0 bases; nucleotides outside the gene matches: 9. The CDR3 region is CASSRLAPRSTDTQYF. The DNA for the CDR3 is TGTGCCAGCAGTAGACTAGCCCCCCGGAGCACAGATACGCAGTATTTT.

This clonotype has just one count. The DNA is omitted, as the CDR3 cannot be located on it reliably, and the CDR3 follows TCRdb's listing. This chain joins TRBV12-3 or TRBV12-4 and TRBJ1-2; the table gives TRBD1 as D, unverified against the DNA. 16 amino acids form the CDR3, both terminal residues included. The CDR3 loop reads CASSELGQGLYYGCTF.

The genes are TRBV28 and TRBJ1-5, with 8 bases matching TRBD1. This CDR3 has 21 amino acids. Germline CDR1 and CDR2: MDHEN and SYDVKM. Unmatched junction bases numbered 20, after V lost 2 bases and J lost 2 bases. CDR3 nucleotides: TGTGCCAGCAGTTTACAAGTGCACAGGGGGATTGAAGGGCTGCGCAATCAGCCCCAGCATTTT. Protein product: CASSLQVHRGIEGLRNQPQHF.